These T cell receptor beta chains were read from a single sample in a study of blood T cell repertoires in COVID-19. Sequencing used immunoSEQ multiplex PCR; TCRdb keeps in-frame clones, though not all of them. The sample comprises 300,000 to 400,000 clones, about 90% of which are singletons, and about 7.3% rests with the top ten. Sequenced: peripheral blood. The receptors come from a woman aged 65 to 85 with COVID-19, enrolled during active disease. Each CDR3 is given with its conserved first and last residue. The order of the fields is V gene, J gene, D gene, clone size, CDR3 DNA, CDR3 protein. The D gene is left open where the match is weak. Not every row has a clone size; where given, it reads once, few, many or a size class.

v_gene: TRBV28; j_gene: TRBJ2-7; d_gene: NA; abundance: many; CDR3nt: TGTGCCAGCAGTTCCTCGTCCTACGAGCAGTACTTC; CDR3aa: CASSSSSYEQYF
v_gene: TRBV19; j_gene: TRBJ1-1; d_gene: NA; abundance: NA; CDR3nt: TGTGCCAGTAGTAAGACAGGTATGATGAACACTGAAGCTTTCTTT; CDR3aa: CASSKTGMMNTEAFF
v_gene: TRBV7-9; j_gene: TRBJ2-5; d_gene: TRBD1; abundance: NA; CDR3nt: TGTGCCAGCAGCGTGGACAGGGACCAAGAGACCCAGTACTTC; CDR3aa: CASSVDRDQETQYF
v_gene: TRBV7-8; j_gene: TRBJ2-3; d_gene: TRBD2; abundance: NA; CDR3nt: TGTGCCAGCAGCAGCTTCGGACTAGCGGGGGGTAGAAATACGCAGTATTTT; CDR3aa: CASSSFGLAGGRNTQYF
v_gene: TRBV18; j_gene: TRBJ2-6; d_gene: NA; abundance: NA; CDR3nt: TGTGCCAGCTCGGTGACAGGGGCCAACGTCCTGACTTTC; CDR3aa: CASSVTGANVLTF
v_gene: TRBV10-3; j_gene: TRBJ1-1; d_gene: NA; abundance: NA; CDR3nt: TGTGCCATCAGTGATCCAGGGAGGGTGAACACTGAAGCTTTCTTT; CDR3aa: CAISDPGRVNTEAFF
v_gene: TRBV7-2; j_gene: TRBJ1-6; d_gene: NA; abundance: NA; CDR3nt: TGTGCCAGCAGCCCGCCGGGATCTTATTCACCCCTCCACTTT; CDR3aa: CASSPPGSYSPLHF
v_gene: TRBV29-1; j_gene: TRBJ1-1; d_gene: NA; abundance: NA; CDR3nt: TGCAGCGTTACCCGGGGGATGGGAACTTTCTTT; CDR3aa: CSVTRGMGTFF
v_gene: TRBV6-4; j_gene: TRBJ1-1; d_gene: NA; abundance: NA; CDR3nt: TGTGCCAGCAGGGGGGGGATCGGGAACACTGAAGCTTTCTTT; CDR3aa: CASRGGIGNTEAFF
v_gene: TRBV7-2; j_gene: TRBJ2-7; d_gene: TRBD1; abundance: NA; CDR3nt: TGTGCCAGCAGCTTGGGGACAGGGGGCTCACCCTACGAGCAGTACTTC; CDR3aa: CASSLGTGGSPYEQYF
v_gene: TRBV5-4; j_gene: TRBJ2-5; d_gene: TRBD2; abundance: NA; CDR3nt: TGTGCCAGCAGCTTCCCGGGACTAGCGGGTGCCGAGACCCAGTACTTC; CDR3aa: CASSFPGLAGAETQYF
v_gene: TRBV9; j_gene: TRBJ1-2; d_gene: TRBD1; abundance: NA; CDR3nt: TGTGCCAGCAGCCCCTGGACAGGGTCTAACTATGGCTACACCTTC; CDR3aa: CASSPWTGSNYGYTF
v_gene: TRBV28; j_gene: TRBJ1-1; d_gene: TRBD1; abundance: NA; CDR3nt: TGTGCCAGCAGTTTAGGGACAGGGCGAGGAAGGGCTTTCTTT; CDR3aa: CASSLGTGRGRAFF
v_gene: TRBV6-4; j_gene: TRBJ1-2; d_gene: TRBD1; abundance: NA; CDR3nt: TGTGCCAGCAGTCCGACAGGGGACTCTCTTGGCTACACCTTC; CDR3aa: CASSPTGDSLGYTF
v_gene: TRBV21-1; j_gene: TRBJ1-1; d_gene: NA; abundance: NA; CDR3nt: TGTGCCAGCAGCAAAGAGAGGAGCATGAACACTGAAGCTTTCTTT; CDR3aa: CASSKERSMNTEAFF
v_gene: TRBV7-8; j_gene: TRBJ2-7; d_gene: NA; abundance: NA; CDR3nt: TGTGCCAGCAGCTTACGCTACGAGCAGTACTTC; CDR3aa: CASSLRYEQYF
v_gene: TRBV5-6; j_gene: TRBJ1-2; d_gene: TRBD1; abundance: NA; CDR3nt: TGTGCCAGCTTACAACCGGGACAGGGGAAAGGCTACACCTTC; CDR3aa: CASLQPGQGKGYTF
v_gene: TRBV28; j_gene: TRBJ1-6; d_gene: NA; abundance: NA; CDR3nt: TGTGCCAGCAGGTCCTCGAGCTCCTATAATTCACCCCTCCACTTT; CDR3aa: CASRSSSSYNSPLHF
v_gene: TRBV9; j_gene: TRBJ2-1; d_gene: NA; abundance: NA; CDR3nt: TGTGCCAGCAGCGTAAGGGGGGGCTCCTACAATGAGCAGTTCTTC; CDR3aa: CASSVRGGSYNEQFF
v_gene: TRBV5-1; j_gene: TRBJ2-2; d_gene: TRBD2; abundance: NA; CDR3nt: TGCGCCAGCAGCTTGGCGCGGTCCGGGACTAGCTTCACCGGGGAGCTGTTTTTT; CDR3aa: CASSLARSGTSFTGELFF
v_gene: TRBV19; j_gene: TRBJ2-7; d_gene: NA; abundance: NA; CDR3nt: TGTGCCAGTAGTATAATTAAGGAGAGCGAGCAGTACTTC; CDR3aa: CASSIIKESEQYF
v_gene: TRBV30; j_gene: TRBJ1-6; d_gene: NA; abundance: once; CDR3nt: TGTGCCTGGAGTGTCCCGGGGTATAATTCACCCCTCCACTTT; CDR3aa: CAWSVPGYNSPLHF
v_gene: TRBV6-6; j_gene: TRBJ1-5; d_gene: TRBD1; abundance: NA; CDR3nt: TGTGCCAGCAGTTACCCGGACAGGGTTCAGCCCCAGCATTTT; CDR3aa: CASSYPDRVQPQHF
v_gene: TRBV24-1; j_gene: TRBJ2-1; d_gene: TRBD1; abundance: NA; CDR3nt: TGTGCCACAAGGGACAGGCGAGGTAGGTCCAATGAGCAGTTCTTC; CDR3aa: CATRDRRGRSNEQFF
v_gene: TRBV12-3/TRBV12-4; j_gene: TRBJ1-1; d_gene: NA; abundance: NA; CDR3nt: TGTGCCAGCTCCCTAGCTGAAGCTTTCTTT; CDR3aa: CASSLAEAFF